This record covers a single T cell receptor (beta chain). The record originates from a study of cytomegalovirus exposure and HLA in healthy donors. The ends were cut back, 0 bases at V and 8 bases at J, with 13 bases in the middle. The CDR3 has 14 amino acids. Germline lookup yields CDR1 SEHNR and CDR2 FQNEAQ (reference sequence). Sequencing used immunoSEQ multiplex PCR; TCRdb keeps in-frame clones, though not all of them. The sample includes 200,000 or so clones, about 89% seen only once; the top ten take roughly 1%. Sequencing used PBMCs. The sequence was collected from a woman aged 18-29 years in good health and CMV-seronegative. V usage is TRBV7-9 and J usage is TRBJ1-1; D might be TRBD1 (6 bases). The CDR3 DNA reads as TGTGCCAGCAGCTTAGCCTGGGGGGGCGGAGAAGCTTTCTTT. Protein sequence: CASSLAWGGGEAFF.